A selection of T cell receptor beta chains follows, all from one sample in a study of TIL therapy for anti-PD-1-resistant metastatic lung cancer. TCRdb's table, derived via immunoSEQ multiplex PCR, lists solely in-frame clones and lacks some. The sample includes 45,000 to 75,000 clones, roughly 84% of them seen just once. Sequenced material: blood, taken at baseline. The origin of the receptors is a person between 25 and 79 years old with non-small cell lung cancer. CDR3s leave out the opening cysteine and the closing phenylalanine or tryptophan. Each record gives: J gene, V gene, CDR3 protein.

>TRBJ1-1|TRBV21-1
ASSKTSGVMNTEAF
>TRBJ2-5|TRBV19
ASSTLWTGAQETQY
>TRBJ1-2|TRBV27
ASSLSQGKDYGYT
>TRBJ2-1|TRBV7-2
ARAGAQRNEQF
>TRBJ2-7|TRBV3-1/TRBV3-2
ASSLTGAGLDEQY
>TRBJ1-2|TRBV19
ASTSTGNYGYT
>TRBJ1-3|TRBV10-3
AICPGASSGNTIY
>TRBJ2-7|TRBV28
ASSLTSRYEQY
>TRBJ1-1|TRBV6-5
ASSYSSGWSGTEAF
>TRBJ2-1|TRBV5-4
ASSLEKRDEQF
>TRBJ1-3|TRBV19
ASSRPGSGNTIY
>TRBJ1-1|TRBV12-5
ASGLARQNTEAF
>TRBJ1-1|TRBV6-1
ASSESTYTEAF
>TRBJ1-4|TRBV11-3
ASSSSILDREEDEKLF
>TRBJ2-3|TRBV24-1
ATSDRDTQY
>TRBJ2-5|TRBV11-2
ASSPGLVGTQY
>TRBJ2-5|TRBV19
ASRERGRRETQY
>TRBJ2-1|TRBV9
ASSVGLLAGGYNEQF
>TRBJ2-7|TRBV19
ASSATGLINEQY
>TRBJ1-1|TRBV5-4
ASSRQIVNTEAF
>TRBJ2-2|TRBV5-8
ASSLEAALRAGELF
>TRBJ2-3|TRBV7-3
ASSPLGIADTQY
>TRBJ1-1|TRBV7-2
ASSLGGVMNTEAF
>TRBJ2-7|TRBV9
ASSPSGVSSYEQY
>TRBJ2-7|TRBV23-1
ASSHESRQY
>TRBJ1-1|TRBV6-1
ASSDLGRTEAF
>TRBJ1-1|TRBV7-3
ASSLVGGNTEAF
>TRBJ2-5|TRBV28
ASSSPGLAGARETQY
>TRBJ1-1|TRBV7-6
ASSLAPTGTTEAF